The 24 T cell receptor beta chains listed next were all sequenced from one sample in a study of cytomegalovirus exposure and HLA in healthy donors (dated 2017 in TCRdb). Library preparation was by the immunoSEQ multiplex PCR assay. For the multiplex PCR, a mixture combining 60 forward primers for TCR Vbeta segments and 13 reverse primers for TCR Jbeta segments was used. This immuneACCESS table, as held by TCRdb, lists in-frame sequences with V and J called but not all clones. Of the missing ones, under half trace to an unresolved V gene in checked studies; the others have no known cause. The sample table holds almost 200,000 clones, of which about four fifths were seen once. Together, the top ten hold around 0.4% of the sample. The specimen sequenced was PBMCs. All receptors come from a male donor in good health and CMV-seropositive.

The chain links TRBV25-1 to TRBJ2-4; D call uncertain. In germline, CDR1 is MGHDK, CDR2 SYGVNS. The CDR3 extends over 16 amino acids. Trimming shortened V by 4 bases and J by 1 base, and 14 bases separated the two germline ends. The CDR3 protein is CASSGRQSEAKNIQYF. CDR3 bases: TGTGCCAGCAGTGGTCGGCAGAGCGAGGCCAAAAACATTCAGTACTTC.

The rearrangement uses TRBV28 and TRBJ2-7; D is perhaps TRBD2 (6 bases). V gave up 10 bases and J gave up 5 bases, with 18 bases separating them. Germline V lookup: CDR1 MDHEN, CDR2 SYDVKM. There are 13 residues in the CDR3. The CDR3 protein is CATRPGVRDEQYF. DNA for the CDR3: TGTGCCACCCGACCGGGGGTCCGTGACGAGCAGTACTTC. Combining the CDR3 with reference TRBV28 and TRBJ2-7 gives the whole variable domain DVKVTQSSRYLVKRTGEKVFLECVQDMDHENMFWYRQDPGLGLRLIYFSYDVKMKEKGDIPEGYSVSREKKERFSLILESASTNQTSMYLCATRPGVRDEQYFGPGTRLTVT.

A few counts support this clone. CDR3 protein: CAAHRGGNTGELFF. In DNA, the CDR3 is TGTGCCGCACACAGGGGAGGGAACACCGGGGAGCTGTTTTTT. The chain joins TRBV7-9 to TRBJ2-2, with D possibly matching TRBD1 (7 bases). CDR1 and CDR2 from the germline V gene are SEHNR and FQNEAQ (reference sequence). The V end was cut by 11 bases, the J end by 1 base, with 14 bases between. This CDR3 region has 14 residues.

The chain carries TRBV18 and TRBJ2-1; TRBD2 agrees at 7 bases. The length of the CDR3 is 16 residues. Unmatched junction bases numbered 12, after V lost 3 bases and J lost 7 bases. Per germline, CDR1 KGHSH and CDR2 LQKENI. For the CDR3, the DNA is TGTGCCAGCTCACCCATAGCGGGCGCCCCCTCTAATGAGCAGTTCTTC. Its translation is CASSPIAGAPSNEQFF. The entire variable domain, with the rest obtained from reference TRBV18 and TRBJ2-1, is as follows: NAGVMQNPRHLVRRRGQEARLRCSPMKGHSHVYWYRQLPEEGLKFMVYLQKENIIDESGMPKERFSAEFPKEGPSILRIQQVVRGDSAAYFCASSPIAGAPSNEQFFGPGTRLTVL.

J is TRBJ1-1 and V is TRBV6-5; TRBD1 aligns across 7 bases. This CDR3 comprises 14 residues. Germline V lookup: CDR1 MNHEY, CDR2 SVGAGI. V shed 8 bases, J shed 5 bases, and the junction held 11 bases outside the gene matches. CDR3 coding DNA: TGTGCCAGCGGATTGAGGCAGGGGGTGACTGAAGCTTTCTTT. Translation: CASGLRQGVTEAFF.

This clone was seen once. As DNA, the CDR3 is TGTGCCAGCAGCTCTCAGGGGGCTGGCTACAATGAGCAGTTCTTC. It codes for CASSSQGAGYNEQFF. The rearrangement joins TRBV7-3 to TRBJ2-1; TRBD1 aligns across 8 bases. CDR3 size: 15 residues. V was pared by 4 bases and J by 3 bases, with 5 bases of the junction left unmatched. The germline V gene encodes CDR1 SGHTA and CDR2 FQGTGA.

This clone showed up just once. The V and J genes are TRBV18 and TRBJ2-6, with D perhaps matching TRBD2 (5 bases). V lost 6 bases, J lost 1 base, and 19 bases lay in between. CDR1 KGHSH and CDR2 LQKENI come from the germline V gene. The CDR3 has 18 residues. CDR3 nucleotides: TGTGCCAGCTCGCCGAGCGAGGGTTACTCGTCTGGGGCCAACGTCCTGACTTTC. As protein: CASSPSEGYSSGANVLTF.

The chain employs TRBV7-2 and TRBJ2-5; TRBD1 might be the D (7 bases). This CDR3 contains 17 residues. CDR1 and CDR2 from the germline V gene are SGHTA and FQGNSA. Deletions cut 1 base from V and 3 bases from J, with 18 bases between. CDR3 amino acids: CASSLVTGAGGKETQYF. Written as DNA, the CDR3 is TGTGCCAGCAGCTTAGTAACAGGGGCAGGGGGGAAAGAGACCCAGTACTTC.

The chain links TRBV5-6 to TRBJ2-5; 9 bases map to TRBD1. The ends lost 3 bases at V and 5 bases at J; junction bases unmatched: 14. Germline CDR1 is SGHDT and CDR2 is YYEEEE. The CDR3 contains 17 residues. CDR3 sequence (DNA): TGTGCCAGCAGCTCAGGAACAGGGGGCGTAAGGAAGGAGACCCAGTACTTC. This encodes CASSSGTGGVRKETQYF.

This clone was seen just once. The chain couples TRBV9 to TRBJ2-1, with 8 bases identical to TRBD2. V trimming: 3 bases; J trimming: 6 bases; junction bases outside the gene matches: 14. The germline V gene has CDR1 SGDLS and CDR2 YYNGEE. The CDR3 contains 17 residues. The CDR3 nucleotides are TGTGCCAGCAGCGCTTTTCCGACTAGCGTCTCACCCAATGAGCAGTTCTTC. It is translated as CASSAFPTSVSPNEQFF.

V gene TRBV5-4 combines with J gene TRBJ2-1, with D maybe TRBD2 (6 bases). Germline V lookup: CDR1 SGHNT, CDR2 YYREEE (reference sequence). Trimming cost V 4 bases and J 13 bases, with 15 bases left between them. The CDR3 has 12 residues. DNA for the CDR3: TGTGCCAGCAGCCCTGTTTACGGGGGACAGTTCTTC. Its translation: CASSPVYGGQFF.

The chain couples TRBV19 to TRBJ1-1; maybe TRBD1 (5 bases). V dropped 4 bases and J dropped 3 bases, with 18 bases sitting between them. Looked up from germline, CDR1 is LNHDA and CDR2 is SQIVND (reference sequence). This CDR3 spans 16 amino acids. CDR3: CASSSPLSRGDTEAFF. CDR3 DNA sequence: TGTGCCAGTAGTAGTCCCCTCTCGCGGGGGGACACTGAAGCTTTCTTT.

The chain employs TRBV30 and TRBJ2-1; no clear D. Trimming took 0 bases from V and 5 from J, leaving 11 bases between them. This CDR3 spans 14 amino acids. Looked up from germline, CDR1 is GTSNPN and CDR2 is SVGIG (reference sequence). DNA of the CDR3: TGTGCCTGGAGTGTTTCAGGTCAACACAATGAGCAGTTCTTC. Residues: CAWSVSGQHNEQFF.

The chain uses TRBV14 and TRBJ2-5; no firm D call. The length of the CDR3 is 14 residues. Germline V gives CDR1 SGHDN, CDR2 FVKESK. V was pared by 0 bases and J by 5 bases, with 10 bases between. The CDR3 sequence is CASSQEGEWETQYF. The CDR3 DNA sequence: TGTGCCAGCAGCCAAGAGGGCGAATGGGAGACCCAGTACTTC.

A remark on this clone: The sample has other DNA sequences that encode this CDR3 too. The chain is built from TRBV27 and TRBJ2-7; D is ambiguous. The V and J ends lost 6 bases and 1 base respectively, with 13 bases between them. Germline CDR1 reads MNHEY; CDR2 reads SMNVEV (reference sequence). The CDR3 runs 14 residues. CDR3 loop: CASRVKPVSYEQYF. The CDR3 DNA is TGTGCCAGCAGGGTGAAGCCGGTGTCCTACGAGCAGTACTTC.

This clone showed up just a few times. The chain joins TRBV5-4 to TRBJ2-1, with 10 bases aligning to TRBD2. The CDR3 covers 15 residues. Germline V gene sequence: CDR1 SGHNT, CDR2 YYREEE (reference sequence). The V and J ends lost 4 bases and 5 bases, in that order; junction bases with no gene match: 6. The CDR3, as DNA: TGTGCCAGCAGCCCGCTAGCGGGGGACCACAATGAGCAGTTCTTC. This sequence encodes CASSPLAGDHNEQFF.

V and J are TRBV2 and TRBJ2-1, with 7 bases fitting TRBD2. This CDR3 is built from 12 residues. Per germline, CDR1 SNHLY and CDR2 FYNNEI. V shed 6 bases and J 12 bases; nucleotides not matched to a gene: 8. CDR3 protein: CASRREGMRQFF. CDR3 in DNA: TGTGCCAGCAGGAGGGAGGGAATGAGGCAGTTCTTC.

The chain joins TRBV28 to TRBJ2-2, with 10 bases that match TRBD2. The CDR3 totals 16 residues. The germline gives CDR1 MDHEN, CDR2 SYDVKM. The J segment lost 8 bases and the V segment lost 3 bases, leaving 9 bases of the junction unmatched. Here the CDR3 DNA reads TGTGCCAGCAGTTTGGCTAGCGGGGGAAAAGGGGGGGAGCTGTTTTTT. Translation gives CASSLASGGKGGELFF.

The V and J genes are TRBV7-3 and TRBJ2-3, with D hard to call. CDR3 length: 14 amino acids. With 2 bases removed from V and 5 bases from J, the gap between germline ends came to 11 bases. Germline values: CDR1 SGHTA, CDR2 FQGTGA. This CDR3 reads CASSLGLTGDTQYF. The CDR3, as DNA: TGTGCCAGCAGCTTAGGGTTGACGGGAGATACGCAGTATTTT.

CDR3: CARSSAVVRNTGELFF. The CDR3 DNA sequence: TGTGCCAGAAGCTCCGCCGTTGTCAGGAACACCGGGGAGCTGTTTTTT. The chain carries TRBV5-3 and TRBJ2-2, with D unresolved. TRBV5-3 is designated an ORF whose function remains uncertain. The V and J ends lost 3 bases and 1 base respectively, with 13 bases between them. This CDR3 is built from 16 residues.

V gene TRBV6-5 combines with J gene TRBJ1-2; 9 nucleotides align to TRBD1. V shed 6 bases, J shed 8 bases, and the junction held 10 bases outside the gene matches. The CDR3 totals 14 residues. Germline V gene lookup returns CDR1 MNHEY and CDR2 SVGAGI. The CDR3 DNA sequence: TGTGCCAGCAGCTACACAGGGGGCGCTGGGGGCTACACCTTC. This translates into CASSYTGGAGGYTF.

The chain combines TRBV5-4 with TRBJ1-2, with 8 bases matching TRBD1. V was clipped by 2 bases and J by 3 bases; unmatched bases: 3. The CDR3 totals 14 residues. The germline CDR1 and CDR2 sequences are SGHNT and YYREEE (reference sequence). Written as DNA, the CDR3 is TGTGCCAGCAGCTTAGGACAGGGACACTATGGCTACACCTTC. It translates to CASSLGQGHYGYTF.

The chain joins TRBV19 to TRBJ1-1, with a possible D match to TRBD1 (5 bases). CDR1 LNHDA and CDR2 SQIVND come from the germline V gene (reference sequence). Trimming took 4 bases from V and 1 from J, leaving 10 bases between them. This CDR3 is built from 14 residues. The CDR3 spells CASSTGQSNTEAFF. The CDR3 DNA reads TGTGCCAGTAGTACCGGACAATCGAACACTGAAGCTTTCTTT.

This chain uses TRBV11-2 with TRBJ2-7; D is perhaps TRBD2 (5 bases). The V end was cut by 4 bases, the J end by 6 bases, with 16 bases between. Germline V gene data show CDR1 as SGHAT and CDR2 as FQNNGV. This CDR3 is 14 amino acids long. In DNA form, the CDR3 reads TGTGCCAGCAGCTCCCAAACCGAGGGCGCCGAGCAGTACTTC. Residues: CASSSQTEGAEQYF.